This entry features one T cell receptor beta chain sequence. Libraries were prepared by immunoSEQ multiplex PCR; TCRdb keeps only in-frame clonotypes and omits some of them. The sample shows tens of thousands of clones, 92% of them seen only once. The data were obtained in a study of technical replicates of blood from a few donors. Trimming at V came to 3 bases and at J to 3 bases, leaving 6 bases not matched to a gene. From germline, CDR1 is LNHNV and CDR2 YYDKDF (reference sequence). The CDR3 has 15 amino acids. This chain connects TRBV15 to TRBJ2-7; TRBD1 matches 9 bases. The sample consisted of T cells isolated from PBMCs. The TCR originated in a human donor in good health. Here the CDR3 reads CATSSPGQGIYEQYF. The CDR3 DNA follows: TGTGCCACCAGCAGCCCGGGACAGGGAATCTACGAGCAGTACTTC.